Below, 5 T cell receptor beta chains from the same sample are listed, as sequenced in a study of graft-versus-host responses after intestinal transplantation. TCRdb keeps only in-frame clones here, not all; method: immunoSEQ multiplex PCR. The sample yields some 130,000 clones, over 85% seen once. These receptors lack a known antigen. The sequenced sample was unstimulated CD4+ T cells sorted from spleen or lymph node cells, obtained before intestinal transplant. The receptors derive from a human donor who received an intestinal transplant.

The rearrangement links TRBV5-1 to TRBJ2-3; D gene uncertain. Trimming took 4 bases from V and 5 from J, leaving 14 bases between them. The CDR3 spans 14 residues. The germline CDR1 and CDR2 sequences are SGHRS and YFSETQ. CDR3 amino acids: CASSLDLFQDTQYF. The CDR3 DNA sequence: TGCGCCAGCAGCCTCGACTTATTCCAAGATACGCAGTATTTT.

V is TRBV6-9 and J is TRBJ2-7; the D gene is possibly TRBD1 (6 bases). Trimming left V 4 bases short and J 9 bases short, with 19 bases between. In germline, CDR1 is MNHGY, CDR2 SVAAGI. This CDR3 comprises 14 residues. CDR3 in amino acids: CASSSGATLNGQYF. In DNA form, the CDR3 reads TGTGCCAGCAGTTCAGGGGCGACCCTGAACGGGCAGTACTTC.

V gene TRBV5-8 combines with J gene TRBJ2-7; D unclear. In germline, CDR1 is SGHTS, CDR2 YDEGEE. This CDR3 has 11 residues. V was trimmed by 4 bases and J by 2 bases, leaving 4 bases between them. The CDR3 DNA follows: TGTGCCAGCAGCCCGGCCTACGAGCAGTACTTC. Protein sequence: CASSPAYEQYF.

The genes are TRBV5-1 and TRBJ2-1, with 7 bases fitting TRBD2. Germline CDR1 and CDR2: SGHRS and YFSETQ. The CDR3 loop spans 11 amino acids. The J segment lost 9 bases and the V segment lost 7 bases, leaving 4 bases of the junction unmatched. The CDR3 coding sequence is TGCGCCAGCCCTTGGGAGGGTGAGCAGTTCTTC. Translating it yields CASPWEGEQFF. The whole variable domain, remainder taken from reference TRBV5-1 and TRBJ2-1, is KAGVTQTPRYLIKTRGQQVTLSCSPISGHRSVSWYQQTPGQGLQFLFEYFSETQRNKGNFPGRFSGRQFSNSRSEMNVSTLELGDSALYLCASPWEGEQFFGPGTRLTVL.

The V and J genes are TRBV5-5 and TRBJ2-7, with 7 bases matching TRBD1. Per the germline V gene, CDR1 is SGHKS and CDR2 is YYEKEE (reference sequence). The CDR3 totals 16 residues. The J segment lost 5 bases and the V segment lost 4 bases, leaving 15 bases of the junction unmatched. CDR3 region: CASSVTTGAALDEQYF. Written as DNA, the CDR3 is TGTGCCAGCAGCGTCACCACAGGGGCGGCATTGGACGAGCAGTACTTC. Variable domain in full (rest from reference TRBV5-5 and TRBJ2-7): DAGVTQSPTHLIKTRGQQVTLRCSPISGHKSVSWYQQVLGQGPQFIFQYYEKEERGRGNFPDRFSARQFPNYSSELNVNALLLGDSALYLCASSVTTGAALDEQYFGPGTRLTVT.